The TCR beta chain described here comes from a study of blood T cell repertoires in COVID-19. This study enrolled people aged about 18 to 100 from about two dozen US geographic areas. Assay: immunoSEQ multiplex PCR; the TCRdb copy retains only in-frame clones and omits some. The repertoire has under 200,000 clones, roughly 86% of them found once; the top ten carry 5.6%. This CDR3 has 12 amino acids. The sequenced sample was PBMCs or T cells enriched from blood (not recorded which). The gene calls are TRBV21-1 and TRBJ2-1; the DNA was not compared with TRBD1, the D call given in the table. TRBV21-1 is termed a pseudogene. This TCR derives from a man aged 35-49 years with acute COVID-19. The CDR3 DNA reads as TGTGCCAGCAGTCAGGGGGCGAATGAGCAGTTCTTC. It codes for CASSQGANEQFF.